This T cell receptor (beta chain) derives from a study of T-cell reconstitution after alpha-beta-depleted transplantation in children. Remarks on this clonotype: Antigen: not known.

With 1 base clipped from V and 4 bases from J, the junction kept 9 bases outside the gene matches. This CDR3 spans 18 amino acids. CDR1 is SGHAT, CDR2 FQNNGV, per germline. Notes on the study in general: After one year, T-cell counts and TCRbeta diversity mostly came from new T cells.

Preparation of the TCRbeta library used unique molecular identifiers. TCRdb processed the PCR reads anew with MiXCR; each CDR3 protein has one entry. The repertoire holds about 240,000 distinct CDR3 sequences, with about a quarter as singletons. The chain is built from TRBV11-2 and TRBJ2-3, with 12 bases identical to TRBD2. The starting material was PBMCs, obtained before TCRalphabeta/CD19-depleted stem cell transplant. This TCR derives from a girl under 10 years old with Fanconi anemia, due to receive a stem cell transplant. The CDR3 region has the DNA TGTGCCAGCAGCTTAGGACTAGCGGGAGCAGGGGGGGCAGATACGCAGTATTTT. This sequence encodes CASSLGLAGAGGADTQYF.